This TCR beta chain was obtained from a study of T cell responses to AZD1222 COVID-19 vaccine (dated by TCRdb to the early 2020s). With regard to the full study: A total of over 230 trial participants underwent TCR sequencing, of whom 207 received two doses of AZD1222 and about 25 received two doses of the MenACWY control vaccine. Trial participants were enrolled by age into 18-55, 56-69 and 70-plus year subgroups, with about 150, 27 and 61 TCR-sequenced participants respectively. Study-wide findings and limitations: Because no samples from the day 14 peak response were available, repertoires could be characterized only after the peak T cell response. A significant rise in spike-specific TCR breadth and depth was observed after two AZD1222 doses relative to day 0 and relative to MenACWY recipients. Participants were mostly white British and included more females than males, and it was suggested by the authors that clonal diversity may have been underestimated. The 56-69-year group was small, and its depth increase did not reach significance, likely because of low power. Vaccine-associated CD4 TCRs spanned the whole spike protein, with dominant responses in regions 160-218 and 743-854. Conclusions about previously exposed vaccinees are limited because only five to seven AZD1222 recipients were SARS-CoV-2 seropositive at baseline. Epitopes outside the regions mutated in the B.1.351 and B.1.1.7 variants were reportedly recognized by nearly half of the unique spike-specific TCRs.

Notes on this clone: The target of this receptor is not known. Base quality data are lacking; no much larger clone is found one base away.

Per the publication, the time point label means: about 28 days (+/-7) after the second vaccine dose. AZD1222 recipients with second doses at about 4 weeks or about 12 weeks were pooled, because spike-specific TCR depth and breadth did not differ between schedules. Vaccinee samples came from UK trials COV001 and COV002, including a single-blind randomized controlled phase 2/3 trial of AZD1222 (ChAdOx1 nCoV-19) in healthy adults. For TCRbeta chain sequencing, PBMC samples were collected from trial participants at day 0 and at day 28 after the second dose. The CDR3 regions of human TCRbeta chains were analyzed by immunosequencing. Per the authors' processing: TCRs in the repertoires were compared against a reference library of SARS-CoV-2-specific TCRs that had been generated with the MIRA antigen-specificity platform. Breadth was defined as the fraction of unique TCRs that were SARS-CoV-2-associated, and depth was defined as the fraction of total T cells that were SARS-CoV-2-associated. Using the MIRA data, each spike-specific TCR was mapped to the spike region that the TCR reacts to and placed in a CD4 or CD8 class. Log10-transformed breadth and depth values were compared by one-way ANOVA with Sidak's multiple comparisons tests. As stored in TCRdb, this immuneACCESS dataset retains in-frame rearrangements with V and J assigned. A fraction of the clones does not appear; measured against another copy, unresolved V genes explain less than half of the discrepancy, and the remainder lacks a known reason. V and J calls and clone size come straight from that table; D and trimming were deduced from the DNA. Present in this sample are approximately 130,000 clones, around 87% of which were seen just once. 3% of the sample belongs to the ten largest clones.

Trimming takes 0 bases from V and 3 bases from J, and the germline ends sit 11 bases apart. The CDR3 spans 15 residues, from the cysteine through the phenylalanine. CDR3 DNA only is kept here, 45 bases in frame from base 1. The germline V gene (reference sequence) gives CDR1 as LGHDT and CDR2 as YNNKEL. The clonotype was recovered from an adult who received the AZD1222 COVID-19 vaccine. Recombination joined TRBV3-1 (or the pseudogene TRBV3-2) with TRBJ1-1, with a tentative D gene TRBD1 over 5 matching bases. Sequenced material: peripheral blood, taken 28 days after the second AZD1222 dose. CDR3 reads: CASSQERVGDTEAFF. The nucleotide sequence reads as follows: TGTGCCAGCAGCCAAGAACGGGTGGGGGACACTGAAGCTTTCTTT.